The sequence of this T cell receptor beta chain was determined in a study of blood T cell repertoires in COVID-19 (dated by TCRdb to 2020 to 2021). The study in broad terms: The collaborator samples originated in the United States, Italy and Spain and spanned the acute and convalescent phases of COVID-19. The dataset comprised deeply sampled blood TCRbeta repertoires from subjects exposed to, actively infected with, or recovered from COVID-19. Where HLA class I and class II types were available, the types were taken from metadata supplied by the sample provider, not from assay-based typing. The prospective study material was composed of cDNA or gDNA derived from T cells, B-cell-depleted T cells, or PBMCs. The repertoires were made available in a free public database intended to serve as a resource for research on the immune response to SARS-CoV-2. A de-identified subject ID, COVID-19 status, age in years and sex were almost always included in the sample metadata. Samples came from the ongoing ImmuneRACE study (first 160 participants) plus 1,254 subjects from 6 global collaborators.

TCRbeta CDR3 regions were amplified from genomic DNA using the immunoSEQ Assay, a bias-controlled multiplex PCR. The study's own analysis went as follows. The number of nucleated cells in each sample was estimated by amplification of reference gene primers within the assay. To quantify the absolute abundance of each unique TCRbeta CDR3 rearrangement, sequence reads were collapsed and filtered. For each sample, productive Simpson clonality was calculated as the square root of Simpson's diversity index across productive rearrangements. The source is immuneACCESS, and TCRdb retained only in-frame sequences with V and J called. Part of the clones is not carried over; for the studies checked, unresolved V genes explain less than half of this, and the remainder is unexplained. V and J calls and clone size are given by that table; D and trimming were obtained from the DNA. The sample data list under 200,000 clones, and around 86% of these were observed just once. The ten largest clones represent more than 6.5% of the sample.

Overall results and qualifications from the work: The quantity of clinical and demographic metadata differed by source and by participant and was supplied without curation.

Notes on this clone: What antigen it recognizes has not been identified. No much larger clonotype is one base removed from it; base qualities were not supplied.

The germline V gene (reference sequence) sets CDR1 to SGHNT and CDR2 to YYREEE. V drops 3 bases and J drops 7 bases, leaving 13 bases in between. Counted from cysteine to phenylalanine, this CDR3 has 13 amino acids. Only the CDR3 region is kept as DNA, spanning 39 bases read in frame from base 1. Each collaborating institution followed its own protocols to collect whole blood in K2EDTA tubes. Collaborator samples were shipped for TCRbeta analysis as frozen whole blood, isolated PBMCs, or DNA extracted from either sample type. The sequence derives from a woman aged 80 or older in a cohort sampled during active or convalescent COVID-19. This receptor chain uses TRBV5-4 and TRBJ2-5; the D region possibly corresponds to TRBD1 (6 bases align). Sequencing was performed on peripheral blood. The DNA sequence is as follows: TGTGCCAGCAGCTCTACAGGGTTGTGGACCCAGTACTTC. Translated, it gives CASSSTGLWTQYF.